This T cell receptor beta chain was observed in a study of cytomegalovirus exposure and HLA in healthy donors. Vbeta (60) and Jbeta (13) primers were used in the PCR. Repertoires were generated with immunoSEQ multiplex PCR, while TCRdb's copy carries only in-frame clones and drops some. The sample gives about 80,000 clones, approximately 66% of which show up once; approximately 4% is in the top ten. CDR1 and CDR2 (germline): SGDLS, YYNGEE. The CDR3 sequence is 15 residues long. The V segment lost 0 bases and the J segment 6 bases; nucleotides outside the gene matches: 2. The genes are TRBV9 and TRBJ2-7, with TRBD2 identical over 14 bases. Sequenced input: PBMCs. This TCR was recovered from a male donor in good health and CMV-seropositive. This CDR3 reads CASSVAGLAGGEQYF. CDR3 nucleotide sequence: TGTGCCAGCAGCGTAGCTGGACTAGCGGGAGGCGAGCAGTACTTC. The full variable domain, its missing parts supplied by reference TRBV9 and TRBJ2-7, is DSGVTQTPKHLITATGQRVTLRCSPRSGDLSVYWYQQSLDQGLQFLIQYYNGEERAKGNILERFSAQQFPDLHSELNLSSLELGDSALYFCASSVAGLAGGEQYFGPGTRLTVT.